Listed below are T cell receptor beta chains from one sample, sequenced in a study of T cells in Graves' hyperthyroidism and ophthalmopathy. TCRdb re-analysed the multiplex PCR reads in MiXCR, keeping a single row per CDR3 protein. This sample carries approximately 600,000 distinct CDR3 sequences, roughly 14% of them seen once, and the ten largest clones take about 3.9%. Source material: blood. All receptors derive from a middle-aged woman with Graves' ophthalmopathy. CDR3s include the opening cysteine and the closing phenylalanine or tryptophan. D genes are given only for firm matches. Expanded clones get a size class; other rows say once, few or many, or leave the size out.

clone size: once
D gene: TRBD2
V gene: TRBV20-1
J gene: TRBJ2-7
CDR3 DNA: TGCAGTGCTAGAGATGTTCTTTCGGCTAGCGGGAGTACGAACGAGCAGTACTTC
CDR3 protein: CSARDVLSASGSTNEQYF

clone size: many
D gene: TRBD2
V gene: TRBV6-1
J gene: TRBJ2-7
CDR3 DNA: TGTGCCAGTCAGGGAGGGATGTACTACGAGCAGTACTTC
CDR3 protein: CASQGGMYYEQYF

clone size: -
D gene: TRBD2
V gene: TRBV12-3/TRBV12-4
J gene: TRBJ2-2
CDR3 DNA: TGTGCCAGCAGTTTCGTGTCTAGCGGGAGGGCCGAGTTGACCGGGGAGCTGTTTTTT
CDR3 protein: CASSFVSSGRAELTGELFF

clone size: -
D gene: TRBD1
V gene: TRBV19
J gene: TRBJ1-1
CDR3 DNA: TGTGCCAGTAGTACAGGACAGGGGGCGCGTACTGAAGCTTTCTTT
CDR3 protein: CASSTGQGARTEAFF

clone size: many
D gene: TRBD2
V gene: TRBV29-1
J gene: TRBJ2-5
CDR3 DNA: TGCAGCGTGCCAGGGAGGGTTTCGTTGTCCCGCCAAGAGACCCAGTACTTC
CDR3 protein: CSVPGRVSLSRQETQYF

clone size: many
D gene: -
V gene: TRBV7-2
J gene: TRBJ2-7
CDR3 DNA: TGTGCCAGCAGCTCCCGTCGAAGCGACGAGCAGTACTTC
CDR3 protein: CASSSRRSDEQYF

clone size: many
D gene: -
V gene: TRBV4-2
J gene: TRBJ1-1
CDR3 DNA: TGTGCCAGCAGCCAAGGAACGAGGGGGTCTGAAGCTTTCTTT
CDR3 protein: CASSQGTRGSEAFF

clone size: many
D gene: TRBD1
V gene: TRBV30
J gene: TRBJ2-5
CDR3 DNA: TGTGCCTGGGGACAGGGGGTAGGGGGGGAGACCCAGTACTTC
CDR3 protein: CAWGQGVGGETQYF

clone size: many
D gene: TRBD1
V gene: TRBV12-3/TRBV12-4
J gene: TRBJ1-5
CDR3 DNA: TGTGCCAGCAGTCCCCGATTCGGACAGGGTAATCAGCCCCAGCATTTT
CDR3 protein: CASSPRFGQGNQPQHF

clone size: -
D gene: -
V gene: TRBV11-1
J gene: TRBJ1-5
CDR3 DNA: TGTGCCAGCAGCCACCCTACGTCCGGAGAGCTTGGTCAGCCCCAGCATTTT
CDR3 protein: CASSHPTSGELGQPQHF

clone size: many
D gene: -
V gene: TRBV28
J gene: TRBJ1-2
CDR3 DNA: TGTGCCAGCAGTTTACCTCGCCAAGGAGGCTACACCTTC
CDR3 protein: CASSLPRQGGYTF

clone size: many
D gene: -
V gene: TRBV12-5
J gene: TRBJ1-3
CDR3 DNA: TGTGCTAGTGGTTCCCCTGGAAACACCATATATTTT
CDR3 protein: CASGSPGNTIYF

clone size: -
D gene: TRBD1
V gene: TRBV7-8
J gene: TRBJ1-5
CDR3 DNA: TGTGCCAGCAGCTTCGAAGCCGGGACAGGGTCGTTCCCCCAGCATTTT
CDR3 protein: CASSFEAGTGSFPQHF

clone size: many
D gene: -
V gene: TRBV12-3/TRBV12-4
J gene: TRBJ1-3
CDR3 DNA: TGTGCCAGCAGTTCCCGGACCGTGTTCTCTGGAAACACCATATATTTT
CDR3 protein: CASSSRTVFSGNTIYF

clone size: -
D gene: TRBD2
V gene: TRBV11-1
J gene: TRBJ2-5
CDR3 DNA: TGTGCCAGCAGCATCGGACTAAGCGGGAGGAGACCGGGAGGAGAGACCCAGTACTTC
CDR3 protein: CASSIGLSGRRPGGETQYF

clone size: -
D gene: -
V gene: TRBV6-4
J gene: TRBJ1-2
CDR3 DNA: TGTGCCATCAGTCGTGTGACGTCGGATGGCTACACCTTC
CDR3 protein: CAISRVTSDGYTF

clone size: many
D gene: -
V gene: TRBV7-9
J gene: TRBJ1-1
CDR3 DNA: TGTGCCAGCAGCTTAGCAGGCGACGCTGAAGCTTTCTTT
CDR3 protein: CASSLAGDAEAFF

clone size: many
D gene: -
V gene: TRBV14
J gene: TRBJ1-2
CDR3 DNA: TGTGCCAGCAGCCAAGCCGGGACTTACTATGGCTACACCTTC
CDR3 protein: CASSQAGTYYGYTF

clone size: -
D gene: TRBD1
V gene: TRBV6-1
J gene: TRBJ1-2
CDR3 DNA: TGTGCCAGCAGTCCCGGACAGGGCGGTGGAGATGGCTACACCTTC
CDR3 protein: CASSPGQGGGDGYTF

clone size: many
D gene: -
V gene: TRBV28
J gene: TRBJ2-7
CDR3 DNA: TGTGCCAGCAGTTCCCCGAAGACTGTCTCCTACGAGCAGTACTTC
CDR3 protein: CASSSPKTVSYEQYF

clone size: -
D gene: -
V gene: TRBV12-3/TRBV12-4
J gene: TRBJ1-5
CDR3 DNA: TGTGCCAGCAGTTCCCGTGGGGGGCATAGGAGCAATCAGCCCCAGCATTTT
CDR3 protein: CASSSRGGHRSNQPQHF

clone size: few
D gene: -
V gene: TRBV19
J gene: TRBJ2-4
CDR3 DNA: TGTGCCAGTAGTATTAACTGGGGGTCCCAAAACATTCAGTACTTC
CDR3 protein: CASSINWGSQNIQYF

clone size: -
D gene: TRBD1
V gene: TRBV20-1
J gene: TRBJ1-6
CDR3 DNA: TGCAGTGCTAGTCAGGGGGTTTGGAATTCACCCCTCCACTTT
CDR3 protein: CSASQGVWNSPLHF

clone size: -
D gene: TRBD1
V gene: TRBV2
J gene: TRBJ1-5
CDR3 DNA: TGTGCCAGCAGTTTGGGCACCGGGACAGGATATAGCAATCAGCCCCAGCATTTT
CDR3 protein: CASSLGTGTGYSNQPQHF

clone size: many
D gene: TRBD1
V gene: TRBV20-1
J gene: TRBJ2-7
CDR3 DNA: TGCAGTGCACAATCCGGGACAGGGGCTGTTTACGAGCAGTACTTC
CDR3 protein: CSAQSGTGAVYEQYF

clone size: many
D gene: -
V gene: TRBV28
J gene: TRBJ1-1
CDR3 DNA: TGTGCCAGCAGTTTGGGAGAGGTAGGAGGCACTGAAGCTTTCTTT
CDR3 protein: CASSLGEVGGTEAFF

clone size: many
D gene: -
V gene: TRBV20-1
J gene: TRBJ1-1
CDR3 DNA: TGCAGTGCTAGTTTGTCGAACACTGAAGCTTTCTTT
CDR3 protein: CSASLSNTEAFF

clone size: many
D gene: -
V gene: TRBV12-3/TRBV12-4
J gene: TRBJ2-5
CDR3 DNA: TGTGCCAGCAGTCTCACAATGTACCAAGAGACCCAGTACTTC
CDR3 protein: CASSLTMYQETQYF

clone size: few
D gene: TRBD1
V gene: TRBV4-1
J gene: TRBJ1-1
CDR3 DNA: TGCGCCAGCATTGGGACAGGGCCAGCGGAAGCTTTCTTT
CDR3 protein: CASIGTGPAEAFF

clone size: many
D gene: -
V gene: TRBV5-1
J gene: TRBJ1-1
CDR3 DNA: TGCGCCAGCAGCTTGGGAGGTGACCAGGACACTGAAGCTTTCTTT
CDR3 protein: CASSLGGDQDTEAFF

clone size: many
D gene: -
V gene: TRBV11-1
J gene: TRBJ2-5
CDR3 DNA: TGTGCCAGCAGCTCCCCGGCGGGACAAGAGACCCAGTACTTC
CDR3 protein: CASSSPAGQETQYF

clone size: many
D gene: -
V gene: TRBV20-1
J gene: TRBJ1-1
CDR3 DNA: TGCAGTGCTAGAGATCCGAATGAAGCTTTCTTT
CDR3 protein: CSARDPNEAFF

clone size: many
D gene: TRBD2
V gene: TRBV9
J gene: TRBJ2-5
CDR3 DNA: TGTGCCAGCAGCGTAGGGGGACTAGCGGGACAAGAGACCCAGTACTTC
CDR3 protein: CASSVGGLAGQETQYF

clone size: -
D gene: -
V gene: TRBV6-1
J gene: TRBJ1-1
CDR3 DNA: TGTGCCAGCAGGCCGGGGGCAGGGGTCACTGAAGCTTTCTTT
CDR3 protein: CASRPGAGVTEAFF

clone size: many
D gene: -
V gene: TRBV20-1
J gene: TRBJ2-7
CDR3 DNA: TGCAGTGCTAGAAAGGTGGCCTACGAGCAGTACTTC
CDR3 protein: CSARKVAYEQYF

clone size: many
D gene: -
V gene: TRBV5-1
J gene: TRBJ2-7
CDR3 DNA: TGCGCCAGCAGCTGGGACGGGAACTACGAGCAGTACTTC
CDR3 protein: CASSWDGNYEQYF

clone size: -
D gene: -
V gene: TRBV25-1
J gene: TRBJ2-5
CDR3 DNA: TGTGCCAGCAGTGAATATGGGGGTCCCCAAGAGACCCAGTACTTC
CDR3 protein: CASSEYGGPQETQYF

clone size: many
D gene: -
V gene: TRBV7-3
J gene: TRBJ2-3
CDR3 DNA: TGTGCCAGCAGCTTAACCCCCAACCCGGTAGATACGCAGTATTTT
CDR3 protein: CASSLTPNPVDTQYF

clone size: -
D gene: TRBD2
V gene: TRBV2
J gene: TRBJ2-7
CDR3 DNA: TGTGCCAGCAGTGCCACTCACAGCGGGAGGGACGAGCAGTACTTC
CDR3 protein: CASSATHSGRDEQYF

clone size: many
D gene: TRBD1
V gene: TRBV19
J gene: TRBJ1-5
CDR3 DNA: TGTGCCAGTAGTATCGAGGGACAGGGCAATCAGCCCCAGCATTTT
CDR3 protein: CASSIEGQGNQPQHF

clone size: many
D gene: TRBD1
V gene: TRBV28
J gene: TRBJ1-1
CDR3 DNA: TGTGCCAGTGATACAACCCTCCGACAGGGGTTGGGCACTGAAGCTTTCTTT
CDR3 protein: CASDTTLRQGLGTEAFF

clone size: many
D gene: -
V gene: TRBV30
J gene: TRBJ1-1
CDR3 DNA: TGTGCCTGGAGTTCGTGGGGGCGATCCACTGAAGCTTTCTTT
CDR3 protein: CAWSSWGRSTEAFF

clone size: many
D gene: -
V gene: TRBV11-2
J gene: TRBJ2-7
CDR3 DNA: TGTGCCAGCAGCTTAAAGGTCCAGTCGGTCGAGCAGTACTTC
CDR3 protein: CASSLKVQSVEQYF

clone size: many
D gene: TRBD2
V gene: TRBV20-1
J gene: TRBJ2-7
CDR3 DNA: TGCAGTGCTAGAGATGGGGCTAGCGGGATCGACGAGCAGTACTTC
CDR3 protein: CSARDGASGIDEQYF

clone size: many
D gene: TRBD1
V gene: TRBV5-1
J gene: TRBJ1-4
CDR3 DNA: TGCGCCAGCGGGCGGACAGGGGGTGAAAAACTGTTTTTT
CDR3 protein: CASGRTGGEKLFF

clone size: many
D gene: TRBD1
V gene: TRBV6-5
J gene: TRBJ1-1
CDR3 DNA: TGTGCCAGCAGTTTTGGACAGGCCTACATGAACACTGAAGCTTTCTTT
CDR3 protein: CASSFGQAYMNTEAFF

clone size: many
D gene: TRBD2
V gene: TRBV6-5
J gene: TRBJ2-5
CDR3 DNA: TGTGCCAGCAGTCCGGGACTAGCGAGTCAAGAGACCCAGTACTTC
CDR3 protein: CASSPGLASQETQYF

clone size: many
D gene: -
V gene: TRBV12-3/TRBV12-4
J gene: TRBJ2-2
CDR3 DNA: TGTGCCAGCAGCCCACATCGGTCGAACACCGGGGAGCTGTTTTTT
CDR3 protein: CASSPHRSNTGELFF

clone size: many
D gene: -
V gene: TRBV28
J gene: TRBJ2-7
CDR3 DNA: TGTGCCAGCAGTTATGACCGACTCTCCTACGAGCAGTACTTC
CDR3 protein: CASSYDRLSYEQYF

clone size: few
D gene: TRBD1
V gene: TRBV30
J gene: TRBJ1-5
CDR3 DNA: TGTGCCTGGGGACAGGGGAATGGACAGCCCCAGCATTTT
CDR3 protein: CAWGQGNGQPQHF